The rows below give T cell receptor beta chains drawn from one sample of a study of T cell changes during pregnancy in multiple sclerosis. Some clones are missing from TCRdb's copy, which holds only in-frame ones; the method was immunoSEQ multiplex PCR. This sample carries 35,000 to 45,000 clones, 91% of them seen once, and the ten largest clones take 0.45% to 0.5%. Source: CD4+ T cells from peripheral blood mononuclear cells, taken in the second trimester of pregnancy. The source is a female donor in good health, enrolled as a control in a pregnancy study. Each CDR3 is given with its conserved first and last residue. Fields, in order: V gene, CDR3 protein.

V: TRBV19; CDR3: CASSTGGGNLYGYTF
V: TRBV7-9; CDR3: CASSWSGVAETQYF
V: TRBV5-3; CDR3: CARSLTGQRNTEAFF
V: TRBV7-6; CDR3: CASSSPLAGGPDTQYF
V: TRBV5-1; CDR3: CASSLGQGALAGELFF
V: TRBV30; CDR3: CAWTYTFRGDRGYGYTF
V: TRBV6-1; CDR3: CASSTGDRQNYGYTF
V: TRBV5-1; CDR3: CASSHGTNTDTQYF
V: TRBV27; CDR3: CASGGLRAGAYEQYF
V: TRBV6-1; CDR3: CASSPPPQGAYEQYF
V: TRBV28; CDR3: CASSLGQGGEQYF
V: TRBV18; CDR3: CASSQSQGANTEAFF
V: TRBV5-1; CDR3: CASSLAPSGVMAAHEQFF
V: TRBV29-1; CDR3: CSVTGQLMNTEAFF
V: TRBV6-1; CDR3: CASTWTGGIRETQYF
V: TRBV14; CDR3: CASSQVFSGQGGPTDTQYF
V: TRBV5-1; CDR3: CASSSGGSYGYTF
V: TRBV7-9; CDR3: CASSLVASEAFF
V: TRBV28; CDR3: CATLTSGFQETQYF
V: TRBV7-9; CDR3: CASPGQGTGNTEAFF
V: TRBV6-4; CDR3: CASSDYSGRLQSEQFF
V: TRBV29-1; CDR3: CSGQTGGEQYF
V: TRBV18; CDR3: CASSPRELNNEQFF
V: TRBV21-1; CDR3: CASSNSPRDRVYGYTF
V: TRBV9; CDR3: CASRPDTHTGELFF
V: TRBV6-6; CDR3: CASSFSRIYNEQFF
V: TRBV5-4; CDR3: CASSSDSKRLNTEAFF
V: TRBV14; CDR3: CASSQTGTDLNTIYF
V: TRBV5-6; CDR3: CASSLVLGGRPAFF
V: TRBV6-1; CDR3: CASSEMGLYTDTQYF
V: TRBV5-1; CDR3: CASSLSGAKNIQYF
V: TRBV5-1; CDR3: CASSLPGTGGRYEQYF
V: TRBV9; CDR3: CASSGYGDTQYF
V: TRBV10-2; CDR3: CASSESAGVDEKLFF
V: TRBV5-6; CDR3: CASSSLNRGLYNEQFF
V: TRBV4-1; CDR3: CASSQLTGTTGNTIYF
V: TRBV18; CDR3: CASSTGTVSFYEQYF
V: TRBV10-3; CDR3: CAISESTVNTEAFF
V: TRBV5-6; CDR3: CASSFEDTQYF
V: TRBV19; CDR3: CASSTEMLAFTYNEQFF
V: TRBV19; CDR3: CATPDRHTGELFF
V: TRBV5-6; CDR3: CASSSMDRAGHQPQHF
V: TRBV9; CDR3: CASSVTWTGSGNEQFF
V: TRBV28; CDR3: CASSLASGQNEQYF
V: TRBV29-1; CDR3: CSVEHPRTRLEQFF